This T cell receptor beta chain appears in the sequencing data of a study of CXCR3-negative and CXCR3-positive naive CD8 T cells. Study background: Sequencing gave some 140 million TRB reads overall, about 1.5 +/- 0.3 million per library.

A remark on this clonotype: The antigen is unknown.

The CDR3 is 14 amino acids. The germline gives CDR1 SEHNR, CDR2 FQNEAQ (reference sequence). Regarding the study as a whole: Both naive subsets showed comparably high diversity, and memory CD8+ cells showed much lower diversity. Memory cells showed distinct TRBV-TRBJ patterns, while the two naive subsets matched. CXCR3-expressing naive cells carried TRB CDR3s more hydrophobic than those of CXCR3-negative naive cells.

UMI-labeled TRB cDNA libraries were prepared by 5' RACE. TCRdb reworked the 5' RACE reads into one entry per CDR3 protein, no DNA. The sample holds about 110,000 distinct CDR3 sequences. Source material: naive CXCR3+ CD8+ T cells from blood. As to subset: CD45RO-CCR7+CD27+CD95- naive CD8+ T cells expressing CXCR3 (TNR3+). The chain joins TRBV7-9 to TRBJ2-1. The source of this sequence is a human donor in good health. Some clones in this sample may be carry-over from other donors' samples. The CDR3 region is CASSLGSSYNEQFF.